Described below is a single T cell receptor (beta chain) sequence and its context. Its antigen is undetermined. Naive CD8 populations comprised CD45RO-negative cells positively selected for CCR7, excluding terminally differentiated effector memory CD45RA+ cells. CDR3 length: 13 residues. The germline V gene encodes CDR1 SGDLS and CDR2 YYNGEE. V dropped 0 bases and J dropped 7 bases, with 10 bases sitting between them. These data belong to a study of shared clonotypes between healthy human individuals. Study as a whole: The study used three CD4 naive, three CD4 memory, two CD8 naive and one CD8 memory plate per donor.

Study processing details: ImmunoSEQ supplied junction-only sequences lacking quality scores, so filtering was different. TCRdb's table, derived via immunoSEQ multiplex PCR, lists solely in-frame clones and lacks some. V and J calls and clone size follow that table, whereas D and trimming were derived from the DNA. The table includes some 600,000 clones, approximately 96% detected once. Study-level points and caveats: Larger estimated richness was generally recorded for naive subsets relative to memory subsets.

The V gene is TRBV9, the J gene TRBJ1-1, with no clear D. The TCR was taken from a woman between 25 and 40 years old in good health. The sequenced sample was naive CD8+ T cells sorted from blood. CDR3 nucleotides: TGTGCCAGCAGCGTAGGGTTGGGGTATGAAGCTTTCTTT. Protein sequence: CASSVGLGYEAFF.